The 25 T cell receptor beta chains given below trace back to one sample, sequenced in a study of blood T cell repertoires in COVID-19. The data were produced by immunoSEQ multiplex PCR, yet TCRdb's version contains in-frame clones alone and is incomplete. The sample includes around 270,000 clones, approximately 83% seen only once; the top ten take 15% to 17%. Sample: peripheral blood. These receptors all come from a person aged 70 to 85 with COVID-19, enrolled during active disease.

This clone was counted a few times. This chain joins TRBV28 and TRBJ2-2, with a possible D match to TRBD1 (5 bases). The CDR3 consists of 11 residues. V dropped 11 bases and J dropped 9 bases, with 13 bases sitting between them. Germline V gives CDR1 MDHEN, CDR2 SYDVKM. CDR3 nucleotides: TGTGCCGGACAAAAGGGCCGGGAGCTGTTTTTT. This codes for CAGQKGRELFF. Combining the CDR3 with reference TRBV28 and TRBJ2-2 gives the whole variable domain DVKVTQSSRYLVKRTGEKVFLECVQDMDHENMFWYRQDPGLGLRLIYFSYDVKMKEKGDIPEGYSVSREKKERFSLILESASTNQTSMYLCAGQKGRELFFGEGSRLTVL.

As DNA, the CDR3 is TGTGCCAGCAGGGGAGTCGATGGCTACACCTTC. Translation gives CASRGVDGYTF. This chain links TRBV25-1 with TRBJ1-2; D remains ambiguous. The V gene lost 6 bases and the J gene lost 6 bases, with 8 bases spanning the gap. CDR1 and CDR2 (germline): MGHDK, SYGVNS. The length of the CDR3 is 11 residues.

This clone was counted a few times. The genes are TRBV2 and TRBJ2-7, with 7 bases lining up with TRBD2. Germline loops: CDR1 SNHLY, CDR2 FYNNEI. The CDR3 runs to 16 residues. V dropped 5 bases and J dropped 3; count of bases not matched to a gene: 13. For the CDR3, the DNA is TGTGCCAGCAGTCAACCGCCAGGGACTACCCACTACGAGCAGTACTTC. It translates to CASSQPPGTTHYEQYF.

There are a few counts of this clone. The rearrangement joins TRBV14 to TRBJ1-2, with unresolved D. V gave up 0 bases and J gave up 3 bases, with 23 bases separating them. This CDR3 contains 19 residues. Germline CDR1 and CDR2: SGHDN and FVKESK. CDR3 region: CASSQDFGWNSRADYGYTF. CDR3 DNA: TGTGCCAGCAGCCAAGATTTTGGATGGAACTCCCGAGCGGACTATGGCTACACCTTC.

The chain recombines TRBV30 with TRBJ1-4, with D possibly being TRBD1 (6 bases). Germline V lookup: CDR1 GTSNPN, CDR2 SVGIG (reference sequence). This CDR3 has 13 residues. Trimming pared 8 bases from V and 0 bases from J, leaving 10 bases between. The CDR3, as DNA: TGTGCCCAGGGGCCAGCAACTAATGAAAAACTGTTTTTT. Encoded protein: CAQGPATNEKLFF.

The chain links TRBV28 to TRBJ1-3; 10 nucleotides agree with TRBD1. The junction had 5 bases not matched to a gene; V was cut back by 2 bases and J by 4 bases. CDR1 MDHEN and CDR2 SYDVKM come from the germline V gene. This CDR3 region has 16 residues. For the CDR3, the DNA is TGTGCCAGCAGTTTAGGGACAGGGGATGGAGGAAACACCATATATTTT. Encoded protein: CASSLGTGDGGNTIYF.

This clone was counted a few times. The rearrangement joins TRBV6-2 or TRBV6-3 to TRBJ2-1; 8 nucleotides match TRBD2. This CDR3 region has 16 residues. V lost 0 bases to trimming and J lost 4 bases; unmatched junction nucleotides: 5. In germline, CDR1 is MNHEY, CDR2 SVGEGT. The CDR3 here is CASSYSISSGYNEQFF. CDR3 bases: TGTGCCAGCAGTTACTCGATCTCTAGCGGGTACAATGAGCAGTTCTTC.

The CDR3 reads CASSLNTDTQYF. The CDR3 bases are TGCGCCAGCAGCCTAAACACAGATACGCAGTATTTT. The chain combines TRBV5-1 with TRBJ2-3, with unresolved D. The germline CDR1 and CDR2 sequences are SGHRS and YFSETQ. The germline V and J ends were trimmed by 4 bases and 2 bases, with 5 bases remaining between them. The CDR3 runs 12 residues.

This clone was observed a few times. This rearrangement joins TRBV10-3 to TRBJ1-1; the D gene is possibly TRBD1 (5 bases). Germline values: CDR1 ENHRY, CDR2 SYGVKD. This CDR3 contains 15 residues. V gave up 3 bases and J gave up 3 bases, with 14 bases separating them. CDR3: CAISERSGRYTEAFF. CDR3 bases: TGTGCCATCAGTGAAAGGTCAGGGAGGTACACTGAAGCTTTCTTT.

The rearrangement uses TRBV11-2 and TRBJ2-3; the D is unclear. The CDR3 has 17 residues. V shed 1 base and J shed 4 bases, with 18 bases lying between them. Germline assignment: CDR1 SGHAT and CDR2 FQNNGV. DNA of the CDR3: TGTGCCAGCAGCTTAGTATCTAGTCGGCTGATGGCAGATACGCAGTATTTT. Its translation is CASSLVSSRLMADTQYF.

CDR3 sequence (DNA): TGTGCCAGCAGCCAACGAGGGGTGGGGGGTCAGCCCCAGCATTTT. Translating it yields CASSQRGVGGQPQHF. J is TRBJ1-5 and V is TRBV4-2; a weak D match, TRBD1 (5 bases). Deletions cut 2 bases from V and 6 bases from J, with 14 bases between. Germline CDR1 and CDR2: LGHNA and YNFKEQ. The CDR3 sequence is 15 residues long.

The J gene is TRBJ2-3, the V gene TRBV4-3; D remains ambiguous. V lost 0 bases and J 4 bases, leaving 11 bases between the germline ends. From germline, CDR1 is LGHNA and CDR2 YSLEER. CDR3 length: 15 amino acids. The CDR3 bases are TGCGCCAGCAGCCAAGAATCGGTAGCATCAGATACGCAGTATTTT. Its protein is CASSQESVASDTQYF.

There are many counts of this clone. The chain is built from TRBV5-1 and TRBJ2-7, with D perhaps matching TRBD2 (7 bases). Germline CDR1 reads SGHRS; CDR2 reads YFSETQ. The CDR3 has 15 amino acids. Trimming stripped 4 bases from V and 5 bases from J, with 19 bases between. CDR3 sequence (DNA): TGCGCCAGCAGCCCCAGGACGGGGGGCACCGACGAGCAGTACTTC. Protein: CASSPRTGGTDEQYF.

The chain combines TRBV2 with TRBJ2-6, with D perhaps matching TRBD2 (5 bases). The germline V gene encodes CDR1 SNHLY and CDR2 FYNNEI. Deletions cut 4 bases from V and 3 bases from J, with 10 bases between. The CDR3 is 15 residues long. CDR3 nucleotides: TGTGCCAGCAGTGTGGCGGACTTTGGGGCCAACGTCCTGACTTTC. Translated: CASSVADFGANVLTF.

This clone was seen once. The V gene is TRBV13, the J gene TRBJ1-2; TRBD1 matches 8 bases. The CDR3 totals 16 residues. V shed 4 bases, J shed 2 bases, and the junction held 9 bases outside the gene matches. Looked up from germline, CDR1 is PRHDT and CDR2 is FYEKMQ (reference sequence). The CDR3 nucleotides read TGTGCCAGCAGCTACCCGTCTGGACAGGGAAACTATGGCTACACCTTC. Amino acids: CASSYPSGQGNYGYTF. The whole variable domain, filled in from reference TRBV13 and TRBJ1-2, reads AAGVIQSPRHLIKEKRETATLKCYPIPRHDTVYWYQQGPGQDPQFLISFYEKMQSDKGSIPDRFSAQQFSDYHSELNMSSLELGDSALYFCASSYPSGQGNYGYTFGSGTRLTVV.

The chain is built from TRBV9 and TRBJ2-7; 11 nucleotides line up with TRBD2. The CDR3 has 16 residues. In germline, CDR1 is SGDLS, CDR2 YYNGEE. Trimming removed 3 bases from V and 0 bases from J; junction bases left unmatched: 5. The CDR3 region is CASSETGTSGSYEQYF. Here the CDR3 DNA reads TGTGCCAGCAGCGAGACCGGGACTAGCGGCTCCTACGAGCAGTACTTC.

This clone was seen once. The rearrangement uses TRBV7-2 and TRBJ2-7; D possibly corresponds to TRBD1 (6 bases). CDR1 SGHTA and CDR2 FQGNSA come from the germline V gene. The CDR3 totals 14 residues. The germline V and J ends were trimmed by 1 base and 4 bases, with 11 bases remaining between them. The CDR3 coding sequence is TGTGCCAGCAGCTTAGGGCGTCAGGGGTACGAGCAGTACTTC. Amino acid sequence: CASSLGRQGYEQYF.

This clone was observed once. The V call is TRBV2, the J call TRBJ2-1; 14 bases map to TRBD2. V gave up 6 bases and J gave up 5 bases; unmatched junction bases: 21. The V gene's germline CDR1 is SNHLY and CDR2 FYNNEI. CDR3 length equals 21 residues. The CDR3 loop reads CASSPRRGETSGRGTNNEQFF. The DNA of the CDR3 is TGTGCCAGCAGCCCAAGAAGAGGGGAGACTAGCGGGAGGGGGACTAACAATGAGCAGTTCTTC.

CDR3 protein: CASSVIQGEGYTF. CDR3 coding DNA: TGTGCCAGCAGTGTCATTCAGGGGGAGGGCTACACCTTC. V gene TRBV2 combines with J gene TRBJ1-2; 7 bases are shared with TRBD1. Germline V gene sequence: CDR1 SNHLY, CDR2 FYNNEI. The CDR3 contains 13 residues. V dropped 4 bases and J dropped 8; count of bases not matched to a gene: 7.

This chain joins TRBV27 and TRBJ2-3, with TRBD2 identical over 12 bases. V lost 7 bases, J lost 3 bases, and 8 bases stayed unmatched. The CDR3 is 16 amino acids. Germline CDR1 MNHEY, CDR2 SMNVEV (reference sequence). Written as DNA, the CDR3 is TGTGCCAGCACCCCTCTAGCGGGGGGGCCTACAGATACGCAGTATTTT. Its translation: CASTPLAGGPTDTQYF.

This clone was found once. The chain recombines TRBV6-2 or TRBV6-3 with TRBJ2-7; 9 nucleotides agree with TRBD1. Germline lookup yields CDR1 MNHEY and CDR2 SVGEGT. CDR3 length equals 16 residues. V shed 6 bases and J 7 bases; nucleotides not matched to a gene: 16. The CDR3 reads CASSPGRGQGVIEQYF. Written as DNA, the CDR3 is TGTGCCAGCAGCCCTGGTAGGGGACAGGGAGTGATTGAGCAGTACTTC.

The chain combines TRBV7-2 with TRBJ2-7; D is perhaps TRBD2 (6 bases). Germline CDR1 is SGHTA and CDR2 is FQGNSA. V lost 2 bases to trimming and J lost 5 bases, with 19 bases between them. This CDR3 has 16 residues. The CDR3, as DNA: TGTGCCAGCAGCTTAAACGGACCCGGGGGATTCCACGAGCAGTACTTC. Translating it yields CASSLNGPGGFHEQYF.

This clone was counted between two and nine times. J is TRBJ2-7 and V is TRBV4-3; TRBD1 matches 7 bases. Per germline, CDR1 LGHNA and CDR2 YSLEER. This CDR3 comprises 14 residues. V trimming: 2 bases; J trimming: 2 bases; junction bases outside the gene matches: 3. This chain's CDR3 is CASSQRQGPYEQYF. CDR3 in DNA: TGCGCCAGCAGCCAAAGACAGGGCCCCTACGAGCAGTACTTC.

The chain has TRBV7-3 and TRBJ2-6, with 7 bases matching TRBD2. The germline CDR1 and CDR2 sequences are SGHTA and FQGTGA. The CDR3 has 19 residues. V trimming: 5 bases; J trimming: 0 bases; junction bases outside the gene matches: 13. The CDR3 region has the DNA TGTGCCAGCAGCCCATCCGGAGCGGGATGGAACTCTGGGGCCAACGTCCTGACTTTC. Its protein product is CASSPSGAGWNSGANVLTF.

J is TRBJ2-1 and V is TRBV5-8; 14 bases are a match to TRBD2. Germline lookup yields CDR1 SGHTS and CDR2 YDEGEE. The CDR3 consists of 18 residues. Losses at the gene ends were 3 bases for V and 1 base for J; bases not matched to a gene: 6. In DNA form, the CDR3 reads TGTGCCAGCAGCTCCGGGACTAGCGGGGGTGAATCCTACAATGAGCAGTTCTTC. Protein product: CASSSGTSGGESYNEQFF.